These T cell receptor beta chains were read from a single sample in a study of regulatory T cells in long-lasting Graves disease. One entry per CDR3 protein, called by TCRdb with MiXCR from the multiplex PCR reads. The sample lists hundreds of thousands of distinct CDR3 sequences; about 16% were seen once. This specimen was peripheral blood mononuclear cells (PBMCs), taken at new diagnosis, from a patient treated with antithyroid drugs. The receptors were sampled from a female donor with Graves disease. Each CDR3 is given with its conserved first and last residue. The D gene is left open where the match is weak. Expanded clones are given a class, and other clones once, few, many or no size at all.

j_call d_call clone_size v_call cdr3_nt cdr3_aa
TRBJ2-1 TRBD2 many TRBV6-2/TRBV6-3 TGTGCCAGCAGTCCCCCGGGACTAGCGGCCAATGAGCAGTTCTTC CASSPPGLAANEQFF
TRBJ2-3 - many TRBV7-9 TGTGCCAGCAGCCGGAAGAGGGACCTTGTTGGTACGCAGTATTTT CASSRKRDLVGTQYF
TRBJ1-2 TRBD1 - TRBV2 TGTGCCAGCAGTGAAGGGACAGGGCTACTGTCTAACTATGGCTACACCTTC CASSEGTGLLSNYGYTF
TRBJ2-1 - - TRBV4-3 TGCGCCAGCAGCCAAGACTTTACCAGGGGCCCTTACAATGAGCAGTTCTTC CASSQDFTRGPYNEQFF
TRBJ2-7 - many TRBV7-9 TGTGCCAGCAGTTTTGGCTCCTACGAGCAGTACTTC CASSFGSYEQYF
TRBJ1-2 - many TRBV9 TGTGCCAGCAGCGTATCAAACTCAGGGATGGAAGGCTACACCTTC CASSVSNSGMEGYTF
TRBJ1-5 - many TRBV10-1 TGCGCCAGAGCTCTTGGAGGGAAATATCAGCCCCAGCATTTT CARALGGKYQPQHF
TRBJ1-1 - many TRBV19 TGTGCCAGTATCCCCCCCGGACACTATAACACTGAAGCTTTCTTT CASIPPGHYNTEAFF
TRBJ1-2 - many TRBV6-1 TGTGCCAGCAAAGTAACAGGGTCAGGCTACACCTTC CASKVTGSGYTF
TRBJ2-7 TRBD2 - TRBV7-2 TGTGCCAGCAGCTTATACGGACTAGCGGGAGGCTCCTACGAGCAGTACTTC CASSLYGLAGGSYEQYF
TRBJ2-1 TRBD2 many TRBV11-3 TGTGCCAGCAGCTTTTCCGGGACTAGCGGCTTGGGAGAGCAGTTCTTC CASSFSGTSGLGEQFF
TRBJ2-7 TRBD1 many TRBV9 TGTGCCAGCAGCGTATCGGACAGGCGGCCCTACGAGCAGTACTTC CASSVSDRRPYEQYF
TRBJ2-3 - many TRBV30 TGTGCCTGGACCATGTCGGCAGATACGCAGTATTTT CAWTMSADTQYF
TRBJ1-6 TRBD1 - TRBV27 TGTGCCAGCAGTGGCTCCCGGGACAGGGCTAATTCACCCCTCCACTTT CASSGSRDRANSPLHF
TRBJ1-1 - - TRBV28 TGTGCCAGCAGTTTACCGAGCACTGAAGCTTTCTTT CASSLPSTEAFF
TRBJ2-1 - many TRBV10-1 TGCGCCAGCAGTGTTTCGGGATTTGATGAGCAGTTCTTC CASSVSGFDEQFF
TRBJ2-1 - many TRBV7-9 TGTGCCAGCAGCTTAGGGCAGGTAACCTACAATGAGCAGTTCTTC CASSLGQVTYNEQFF
TRBJ1-1 - many TRBV11-2 TGTGCCAGCAGCTTAAACGCTGAAGCTTTCTTT CASSLNAEAFF
TRBJ2-7 - - TRBV7-6 TGTGCCAGCAGCTCCCCCCCCCCCTCCTACGAGCAGTACTTC CASSSPPPSYEQYF
TRBJ1-3 TRBD1 many TRBV12-3/TRBV12-4 TGTGCCAGCAGTCCGAGACAGGGAGCCGGGAACACCATATATTTT CASSPRQGAGNTIYF